This T cell receptor (beta chain) was profiled in a study of blood T cells in healthy people across ages. This clonotype was observed a handful of times. Its specificity is not known. General observations from the study: Both higher diversity and more naive CD4+ cells marked long-lived donors when set against aged donors.

The authors ran a second PCR of about 6 to 11 cycles using a sample-barcoded 5' primer and a J-beta primer mix. Every sample returned 3 million or more CDR3-containing paired-end reads. TCRdb redid the calling of the 5' RACE reads with MiXCR, one entry per CDR3 protein. The sample includes 1.4 million to 1.5 million distinct CDR3 sequences, 42% of them seen just once. Germline V CDR1 and CDR2: MRHNA, SNTAGT. CDR3 length: 14 residues. Trimming cost V 3 bases and J 4 bases; bases outside gene matches: 3. The chain has TRBV6-4 and TRBJ2-3; 8 bases agree with TRBD2. The TCR originated in a woman under 30 in good health. The sequencing input was blood. The CDR3 here is CASSEAGDADTQYF. The CDR3 coding sequence is TGTGCCAGCAGTGAAGCGGGAGATGCAGATACGCAGTATTTT.